This T cell receptor beta chain stems from a study of cytotoxic CD8 clonotypes in ibrutinib-treated CLL (dated by TCRdb to the early 2020s). For the wider study: The cohort had ten to twelve relapsed/refractory and roughly 15 treatment-naive patients; about 17 were IGHV unmutated. Partial responses were observed in about 25 patients and complete responses in 2; after a median follow-up of 68 months, remission was maintained in around 14 patients and progression was observed in 12. The response samples were drawn at a median of around eleven months into treatment, with a range of about 6 to 36 months. On average, each sample had a few hundred thousand productive templates and approximately 89,000 productive rearrangements. Longitudinal samples were obtainable from about 30% of the roughly 90 participants in the trial. Cryopreserved peripheral blood mononuclear cells were collected before treatment, at response, and at either disease progression or sustained remission. Every remission and progressive disease sample was obtained while ibrutinib was still being received by the patients. What the research found in general, with its limitations: At baseline, clonality was higher than in age-matched healthy donors and showed a strong correlation with circulating CD8+ T-cell counts. Public clonotypes were rare and either contracted or stayed stable during treatment, and the rise in clonality at ibrutinib response reflected the expansion of private clonotypes. Clonality increased at ibrutinib response, stayed stable in sustained remission, and fell back toward baseline at progression. Sustained-remission and progressing patients did not have matched sampling times, and lymph node repertoires were not examined.

For this chain, trimming is 4 bases at the V end and 4 bases at the J end, and the number of junction bases without a gene match is 5. The germline V gene specifies SGHRS as CDR1 and YFSETQ as CDR2. From the cysteine up to the phenylalanine, the CDR3 has a length of 16 residues. Only CDR3 DNA remains: 48 bases, in frame from the first base. A MiSeq instrument was used for deep resolution sequencing, which targeted depths ranging from 1 in 1 million up to 1 in 200,000 T cells, with coverage averaging 10x for each clonotype. The immunoSEQ hsTCRB Kit was used to generate the TCR beta libraries. Under the source paper's analysis protocol: The data were analyzed with ImmunoSEQ Analyzer and ImmunoSEQ Data Assistant, and V, D and J gene assignments followed IMGT definitions. Clonality, which ranges from 0 to 1, was calculated by subtracting the normalized Shannon entropy of productive rearrangement frequencies from one. Public clonotype analysis was restricted to overrepresented clonotypes comprising at least 0.05% of each patient's repertoire. About a dozen repertoires from age-matched healthy donors, obtained from immuneACCESS, served as clonality controls. The table was pulled from immuneACCESS by TCRdb, which kept in-frame rearrangements only. Such tables lose some clones; where checked, under half of the loss comes from unresolved V genes, and the rest has no known cause. That table furnishes V, J and clone size, whereas the DNA furnished D and trimming. This sample has 100,000 to 150,000 clones in its table, and roughly 85% of those were observed once. About 2.1% of the sample lies in the top ten.

With regard to this clone: Its antigen has not been determined. Base qualities are not at hand, and no much larger clone is one base apart.

The time point label here, explained by the study, means: around 2 years on ibrutinib. For TCR beta library preparation, about 2 micrograms of genomic DNA were isolated from cryopreserved PBMCs. Longitudinal blood samples from CLL patients on ibrutinib monotherapy were analyzed using high-throughput TCR beta sequencing. The patients took part in an open-label, single-center phase 2 trial of ibrutinib monotherapy. The sequence derives from a human donor with chronic lymphocytic leukemia. Source: PBMCs, taken after 24 months of ibrutinib treatment. The V and J genes are TRBV5-1 and TRBJ2-2; TRBD2 agrees with 12 junctional bases. The DNA is as follows: TGCGCCAGCAGCGCTACTAGCGGGGGGATCACCGGGGAGCTGTTTTTT. This is translated as CASSATSGGITGELFF. The full variable domain, completed from the reference TRBV5-1 and TRBJ2-2 proteins outside the CDR3, reads KAGVTQTPRYLIKTRGQQVTLSCSPISGHRSVSWYQQTPGQGLQFLFEYFSETQRNKGNFPGRFSGRQFSNSRSEMNVSTLELGDSALYLCASSATSGGITGELFFGEGSRLTVL.